This TCR beta chain was identified in a study of CD8+CD57+ T cells in acquired aplastic anemia. Across the whole study: DNA per sorted CD4+ or CD8+ sample ranged roughly 0.19 to 30 ug, averaging about 3.4 ug.

Whole-study findings and limits: The study found no significant CD8+ Simpson's diversity difference between patients and controls. Patients and controls shared nearly 30 CD8+ CDR3 sequences, highly expressed in patients.

As for this clonotype: Its antigen is undetermined.

Genomic DNA served as template for TCR beta VDJ and CDR3 profiling. One entry per CDR3 protein results from TCRdb running MiXCR on the reads. The data contain around 200,000 distinct CDR3 sequences, 61% of them singletons. The CDR3 runs to 15 residues. The germline CDR1 and CDR2 sequences are SNHLY and FYNNEI. The germline V and J ends were trimmed by 3 bases and 4 bases, with 13 bases remaining between them. This sequence was found in a human donor in good health. The sample was sorted CD4+, CD8+, or CD8+CD57+ T cells (not recorded which) from PBMCs. V and J are TRBV2 and TRBJ2-1; a possible D gene is TRBD2 (6 bases). This CDR3 reads CASSEPRGEYNEQFF. The CDR3 bases are TGTGCCAGCAGTGAGCCGCGGGGCGAGTACAATGAGCAGTTCTTC.